Below are 5 T cell receptor beta chains sequenced from a single sample in a study of T cell responses to AZD1222 COVID-19 vaccine. Method: immunoSEQ multiplex PCR; TCRdb's copy keeps in-frame clones and lacks some. The sample comprises fewer than 110,000 clones, about 90% of which are singletons, and about 4.5% rests with the top ten. Source: peripheral blood, taken on day 0 of AZD1222 vaccination. The source is an adult in good health.

The chain employs TRBV6-5 and TRBJ2-1; D is possibly TRBD1 (6 bases). This CDR3 spans 15 amino acids. V lost 6 bases to trimming and J lost 0 bases, with 12 bases between them. In germline, CDR1 is MNHEY, CDR2 SVGAGI. CDR3 in amino acids: CASSRDRSSYNEQFF. CDR3 in DNA: TGTGCCAGCAGCCGCGACAGGAGCTCCTACAATGAGCAGTTCTTC.

This chain connects TRBV28 to TRBJ1-2, with D tentatively TRBD1 (6 bases). The CDR3 has 15 amino acids. Trimming left V 6 bases short and J 6 bases short, with 20 bases between. The germline V gene has CDR1 MDHEN and CDR2 SYDVKM. In DNA, the CDR3 is TGTGCCAGCAGCAACGGTGGGGGGCGTTTTGATGGCTACACCTTC. This sequence encodes CASSNGGGRFDGYTF.

The chain carries TRBV9 and TRBJ2-7; D tentatively fits TRBD1 or TRBD2 (5 bases each). The CDR3 consists of 17 residues. The V gene lost 0 bases and the J gene lost 7 bases, with 23 bases spanning the gap. Germline CDR1 SGDLS, CDR2 YYNGEE. The CDR3 DNA reads as TGTGCCAGCAGCGTAGGGGCAGGGTCGATAGAAAGGGAGGAGCAGTACTTC. It specifies CASSVGAGSIEREEQYF.

This rearrangement joins TRBV5-1 to TRBJ2-4; 7 nucleotides match TRBD2. V lost 4 bases, J lost 4 bases, and 20 bases stayed unmatched. From germline, CDR1 is SGHRS and CDR2 YFSETQ. The CDR3 is 19 residues long. The CDR3 is CASSGWEKDTGEGKNIQYF. The CDR3 nucleotides are TGCGCCAGCAGCGGGTGGGAAAAGGATACCGGGGAGGGTAAAAACATTCAGTACTTC. Filled out from reference TRBV5-1 and TRBJ2-4, the complete variable domain reads KAGVTQTPRYLIKTRGQQVTLSCSPISGHRSVSWYQQTPGQGLQFLFEYFSETQRNKGNFPGRFSGRQFSNSRSEMNVSTLELGDSALYLCASSGWEKDTGEGKNIQYFGAGTRLSVL.

This chain joins TRBV29-1 and TRBJ1-1; the match to TRBD1 covers 7 bases. The CDR3 consists of 13 residues. V dropped 4 bases and J dropped 0; count of bases not matched to a gene: 2. From germline, CDR1 is SQVTM and CDR2 ANQGSEA. The CDR3 DNA reads TGCAGCGTTGGGGGACAGATGAACACTGAAGCTTTCTTT. It encodes CSVGGQMNTEAFF.